This T cell receptor beta chain comes out of a study of CD8 T cells in Susac syndrome (dated by TCRdb to between 2018 and 2021). Notes on the research overall: Of the Susac syndrome patients who were sequenced, more than 5 had clinically active disease and about 8 were in clinical remission. At the time of blood withdrawal, Susac syndrome patients were either therapy-naive, taking corticosteroids (with some also receiving IVIg), or on IVIg alone. Repertoire sequencing was used to test whether CD8+ T cell activation and differentiation in Susac syndrome was antigen driven. The clonality of the CD8+ T cell repertoire was compared across 12 healthy donors, around 14 Susac syndrome patients and roughly 15 multiple sclerosis patients. Broader findings and caveats from the paper: About 15 Susac-specific public clones were identified in the total CD8+ repertoire, and five or six Susac-specific public clones were identified in the CD8+ TEMRA repertoire. The number of individuals in the TCR sequencing and HLA analysis was recognized as being relatively small. CD8+ repertoires in Susac syndrome showed clonal expansion, which was highest in CD8+ TEMRA cells and was greater in clinically active patients than in remitting patients.

RNA was extracted with the RNeasy kit and about 0.45 to 1 ug was reverse transcribed using random hexamers. TCR beta CDR3 regions were amplified with the immunoSEQ multiplex PCR assay covering 54 Vbeta and 13 Jbeta segments. To correct PCR amplification bias, a synthetic template baseline was used for both primer optimization and computational correction. As for the original processing: Reads were annotated to V, D and J genes per IMGT and analyzed with immunoSEQ Analyzer, keeping only productive sequences. Clonality was calculated as one minus the Shannon entropy normalized by log2 of the number of productive unique sequences. For each patient and control, public and private clones were evaluated within the 100 most prevalent clones. A clone was defined as Susac-specific if it was absent from the healthy and MS cohorts, from roughly 990 published viral clones and from other ImmuneACCESS disease sequences. TCRdb cleaned the public reads at Q25 with fastp, built clones with MiXCR and kept in-frame beta chains. For every CDR3 protein sequence, its rows merge into one entry that carries the most common genes and DNA. V and J calls and clone size were set by TCRdb, not the authors. The sample yields 100,000 to 150,000 distinct CDR3 sequences; around 94% were counted once. Clones ranked in the top ten supply more than 0.2% of the sample.

Worth noting for this clonotype: Its specific antigen is unknown. No per-base quality is available; no much larger clone lies one base away.

High-throughput TCR beta sequencing profiled peripheral blood CD8+ and CD4+ T cells from healthy donors, Susac syndrome patients and multiple sclerosis patients. Recently defined diagnostic criteria for definite or probable disease were met by the Susac syndrome patients. Bulk CD8+ and CD4+ T cells were purified by magnetic negative isolation, whereas CD8+ TEMRA cells were enriched by FACS. Blood was drawn into EDTA tubes, processed within 24 hours, and PBMCs were isolated by density gradient centrifugation. PBMCs destined for TCR sequencing were cryopreserved in liquid nitrogen and later thawed in a 37 °C water bath. The sorted or isolated CD4+, CD8+ and CD8+ TEMRA cells reached a purity of at least 90%. Unmatched junction bases come to 13, with V trimmed by 2 bases and J by 8 bases. CDR1 is given as SQVTM and CDR2 as ANQGSEA, both from the germline V gene. The CDR3 runs 16 residues from the cysteine to the phenylalanine. Only the CDR3 portion is preserved as DNA: 48 bases, with reading frame beginning at the first base.

This sequence was found in a human donor with Susac syndrome. The sequencing sample was made of CD8+ T cells from PBMCs. In this chain, TRBV29-1 is recombined with TRBJ2-1; a stretch of 9 junction bases matches TRBD1. This receptor has the CDR3 CSVENPPDRGGDEQFF. The DNA sequence is given as TGCAGCGTTGAAAACCCTCCGGACAGGGGAGGCGATGAGCAGTTCTTC.